The T cell receptor (beta chain) described here comes from a study of blood T cells in healthy people across ages. Alongside a J-beta primer mix, a sample-barcoded 5' primer served in a second PCR lasting about 7 to 12 cycles. Via MiXCR, TCRdb re-called the 5' RACE reads, giving one row per CDR3 protein. The sample yields about 780,000 distinct CDR3 sequences, less than 80% seen once. With 2 bases removed from V and 5 bases from J, the gap between germline ends came to 13 bases. Germline V gives CDR1 DFQATT, CDR2 SNEGSKA (reference sequence). This CDR3 is 14 amino acids long. To note about this clonotype: The antigen is undetermined.

Study outcomes and limitations: Donor CMV infection status was unknown, possibly confounding age-related changes in expanded clonotypes.

The source is a man aged 25-45 years in good health. V gene TRBV20-1 combines with J gene TRBJ2-1, with D perhaps being TRBD1 or TRBD2 (6 bases each). Sequenced: blood. The DNA of the CDR3 is TGCAGTGCTAGATTCGGGGGCCTGAACAATGAGCAGTTCTTC. This gives the protein CSARFGGLNNEQFF.